One sample yielded the 18 T cell receptor beta chains listed below, sequenced in a study of PD-L1 blockade in urothelial cancer. Assay used: immunoSEQ multiplex PCR; TCRdb lists only in-frame clones, some missing. The sample records about 100,000 clones, around 90% being singletons. This specimen was PBMCs, taken around atezolizumab (anti-PD-L1) treatment. The receptors were sampled from an elderly woman with urothelial cancer.

The chain is built from TRBV28 and TRBJ2-1; 8 bases fit TRBD2. CDR1 is MDHEN, CDR2 SYDVKM, per germline. With 6 bases clipped from V and 6 bases from J, the junction kept 10 bases outside the gene matches. There are 15 residues in the CDR3. CDR3 residues: CASRRPGTSSNEQFF. The CDR3 DNA sequence: TGTGCCAGCAGACGACCCGGGACTAGTAGCAATGAGCAGTTCTTC.

The chain employs TRBV19 and TRBJ2-2; TRBD2 is a possible D gene (6 bases). This CDR3 is 14 amino acids long. V lost 5 bases and J 2 bases, leaving 9 bases between the germline ends. Germline loops: CDR1 LNHDA, CDR2 SQIVND (reference sequence). Here the CDR3 DNA reads TGTGCCAGTAGTCCGGGACTCAACACCGGGGAGCTGTTTTTT. Encoded protein: CASSPGLNTGELFF.

Only a few counts were recorded for this clone. The rearrangement joins TRBV6-1 to TRBJ2-1, with a weak D call TRBD1 (5 bases). Germline V CDR1 and CDR2: MNHNS, SASEGT. The CDR3 covers 12 residues. V shed 4 bases and J shed 6 bases, with 7 bases lying between them. The CDR3 loop is CASSVTGNEQFF. CDR3 coding DNA: TGTGCCAGCAGTGTTACAGGCAATGAGCAGTTCTTC.

This clone has more than one count but fewer than ten. J is TRBJ1-1 and V is TRBV19; 9 bases align to TRBD1. Looked up from germline, CDR1 is LNHDA and CDR2 is SQIVND (reference sequence). J gave up 1 base and V 0 bases, and 6 bases lay outside the gene matches. The length of the CDR3 is 17 residues. The CDR3, as DNA: TGTGCCAGTAGTATAGATAATTGGGGACAGGGGAACACTGAAGCTTTCTTT. Protein: CASSIDNWGQGNTEAFF.

V gene TRBV14 combines with J gene TRBJ1-2; no reliable D call. This CDR3 is 11 amino acids long. The V end lost 4 bases, the J end lost 7 bases, and 7 bases lay between the germline ends. CDR1 and CDR2 from the germline V gene are SGHDN and FVKESK. The CDR3 DNA sequence: TGTGCCAGCAGCCCTGGGCCTGGCTACACCTTC. It specifies CASSPGPGYTF.

The chain recombines TRBV9 with TRBJ2-7; 10 bases agree with TRBD2. The germline V gene has CDR1 SGDLS and CDR2 YYNGEE. V shed 4 bases and J 6 bases; nucleotides not matched to a gene: 10. This CDR3 region has 15 residues. The CDR3 spells CASSPWTSGSAEQYF. In DNA form, the CDR3 reads TGTGCCAGCAGCCCATGGACTAGCGGTTCTGCCGAGCAGTACTTC.

A few counts support this clone. This chain links TRBV9 with TRBJ2-1; 11 nucleotides agree with TRBD2. CDR1 and CDR2 from the germline V gene are SGDLS and YYNGEE. V gave up 3 bases and J gave up 4 bases; unmatched junction bases: 3. The CDR3 is 15 residues long. In DNA, the CDR3 is TGTGCCAGCAGCGCCGGGACTAGCGGTTACAATGAGCAGTTCTTC. As protein: CASSAGTSGYNEQFF.

This chain links TRBV5-1 with TRBJ2-7; TRBD1 matches 7 bases. The CDR3 has 15 amino acids. Germline V CDR1 and CDR2: SGHRS, YFSETQ. The V and J ends lost 5 bases and 1 base, in that order; junction bases with no gene match: 9. CDR3 amino acids: CASSPRQGRSYEQYF. The CDR3 DNA is TGCGCCAGCAGTCCTAGACAGGGACGGTCCTACGAGCAGTACTTC. The full variable domain, completed using reference TRBV5-1 and TRBJ2-7, is KAGVTQTPRYLIKTRGQQVTLSCSPISGHRSVSWYQQTPGQGLQFLFEYFSETQRNKGNFPGRFSGRQFSNSRSEMNVSTLELGDSALYLCASSPRQGRSYEQYFGPGTRLTVT.

In its sample, this clone was seen a few times. CDR3 sequence: CASSQGVRSPTTFYNEQFF. The CDR3 region has the DNA TGTGCCAGCAGCCAAGGCGTTAGGTCTCCAACTACCTTCTACAATGAGCAGTTCTTC. The chain is built from TRBV4-2 and TRBJ2-1; the D is unclear. The V and J ends lost 1 base and 3 bases respectively, with 22 bases between them. The CDR3 has 19 residues. Germline V gives CDR1 LGHNA, CDR2 YNFKEQ.

This clone occurred once. The rearrangement joins TRBV14 to TRBJ1-1, with D tentatively TRBD1 (6 bases). With 4 bases removed from V and 1 base from J, the gap between germline ends came to 13 bases. The CDR3 extends over 15 amino acids. Germline V gene lookup returns CDR1 SGHDN and CDR2 FVKESK. CDR3 sequence: CASSPLGTPNTEAFF. The CDR3 DNA reads as TGTGCCAGCAGCCCATTGGGGACACCGAACACTGAAGCTTTCTTT.

V gene TRBV5-1 combines with J gene TRBJ2-1, with TRBD2 matching 7 bases. Germline V gives CDR1 SGHRS, CDR2 YFSETQ. This CDR3 has 15 residues. With 0 bases clipped from V and 3 bases from J, the junction kept 3 bases outside the gene matches. The CDR3 is CASSLESSGYNEQFF. The CDR3 nucleotides read TGCGCCAGCAGCTTGGAGTCTAGCGGCTACAATGAGCAGTTCTTC.

The chain has TRBV5-1 and TRBJ2-1; the D gene is possibly TRBD2 (5 bases). Germline V CDR1 and CDR2: SGHRS, YFSETQ. V was trimmed by 4 bases and J by 5 bases, leaving 16 bases between them. The CDR3 extends over 15 amino acids. The CDR3 coding sequence is TGCGCCAGCAGCCGGGAAGCAGGTCGAGACAATGAGCAGTTCTTC. Encoded protein: CASSREAGRDNEQFF.

The chain joins TRBV27 to TRBJ1-2; TRBD1 aligns across 8 bases. V lost 6 bases to trimming and J lost 3 bases; unmatched junction nucleotides: 9. This CDR3 is 15 amino acids long. Per germline, CDR1 MNHEY and CDR2 SMNVEV (reference sequence). In DNA, the CDR3 is TGTGCCAGCAGAACCCCAGGGGGCTATGACTATGGCTACACCTTC. Translated: CASRTPGGYDYGYTF.

The chain joins TRBV5-1 to TRBJ2-1; 14 nucleotides agree with TRBD2. Germline loops: CDR1 SGHRS, CDR2 YFSETQ. V lost 4 bases to trimming and J lost 8 bases; unmatched junction nucleotides: 5. This CDR3 comprises 15 residues. CDR3 loop: CASSRLAGGRDEQFF. The CDR3 DNA sequence: TGCGCCAGCAGCCGACTAGCGGGAGGGCGCGATGAGCAGTTCTTC. The full variable domain, with the rest looked up from reference TRBV5-1 and TRBJ2-1, is KAGVTQTPRYLIKTRGQQVTLSCSPISGHRSVSWYQQTPGQGLQFLFEYFSETQRNKGNFPGRFSGRQFSNSRSEMNVSTLELGDSALYLCASSRLAGGRDEQFFGPGTRLTVL.

CDR3 region: CASSRPGTSGDNEQFF. The CDR3 region has the DNA TGCGCCAGCAGCCGCCCCGGGACTAGCGGTGACAATGAGCAGTTCTTC. V gene TRBV5-1 combines with J gene TRBJ2-1, with TRBD2 identical over 11 bases. The germline CDR1 and CDR2 sequences are SGHRS and YFSETQ. V shed 4 bases, J shed 5 bases, and the junction held 8 bases outside the gene matches. The CDR3 extends over 16 amino acids.

V and J are TRBV5-1 and TRBJ2-1; D might be TRBD1 (5 bases). Germline lookup yields CDR1 SGHRS and CDR2 YFSETQ. CDR3 size: 14 residues. Trimming left V 4 bases short and J 6 bases short, with 14 bases between. The CDR3 sequence is CASSNPTAFNEQFF. The CDR3 DNA reads as TGCGCCAGCAGCAACCCGACAGCCTTCAATGAGCAGTTCTTC.

This chain uses TRBV4-1 with TRBJ1-2; possible D gene TRBD1, 5 bases. Germline V lookup: CDR1 MGHRA, CDR2 YSYEKL. This CDR3 region has 14 residues. Deletions cut 1 base from V and 4 bases from J, with 10 bases between. The CDR3 sequence: CASSQGGVLYGYTF. The CDR3 bases are TGCGCCAGCAGCCAAGGGGGGGTTCTCTATGGCTACACCTTC.

CDR3 region: CASSPFSSSTDTQYF. For the CDR3, the DNA is TGTGCCAGCAGCCCCTTCTCCTCTAGCACAGATACGCAGTATTTT. V is TRBV9 and J is TRBJ2-3; D is undetermined. The germline CDR1 and CDR2 sequences are SGDLS and YYNGEE. V was pared by 4 bases and J by 0 bases, with 12 bases between. The CDR3 has 15 residues.